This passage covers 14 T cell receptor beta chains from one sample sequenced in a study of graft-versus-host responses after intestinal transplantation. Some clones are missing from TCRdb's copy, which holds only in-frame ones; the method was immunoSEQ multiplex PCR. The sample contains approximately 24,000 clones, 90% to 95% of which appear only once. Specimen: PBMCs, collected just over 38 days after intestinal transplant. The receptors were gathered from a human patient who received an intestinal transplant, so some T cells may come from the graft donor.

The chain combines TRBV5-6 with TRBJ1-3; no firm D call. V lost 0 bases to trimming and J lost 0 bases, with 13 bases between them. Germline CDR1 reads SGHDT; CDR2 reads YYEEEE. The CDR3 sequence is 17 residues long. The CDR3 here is CASSLAYGSPSGNTIYF. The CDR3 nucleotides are TGTGCCAGCAGCTTGGCGTACGGCAGCCCCTCTGGAAACACCATATATTTT.

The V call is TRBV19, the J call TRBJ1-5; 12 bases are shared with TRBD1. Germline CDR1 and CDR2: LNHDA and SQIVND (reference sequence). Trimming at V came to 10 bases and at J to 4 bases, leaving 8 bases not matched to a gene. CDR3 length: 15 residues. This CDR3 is CATLGDRGPNQPQHF. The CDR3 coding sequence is TGTGCCACCCTGGGGGACAGGGGGCCGAATCAGCCCCAGCATTTT.

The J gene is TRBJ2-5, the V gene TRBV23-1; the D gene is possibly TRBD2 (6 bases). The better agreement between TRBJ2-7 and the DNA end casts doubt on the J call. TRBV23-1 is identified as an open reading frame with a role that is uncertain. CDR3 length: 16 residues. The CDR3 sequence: CASTLGPSRGAYEQYF. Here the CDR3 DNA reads TGCGCCAGCACCTTGGGGCCCTCCCGCGGGGCCTACGAGCAGTACTTC.

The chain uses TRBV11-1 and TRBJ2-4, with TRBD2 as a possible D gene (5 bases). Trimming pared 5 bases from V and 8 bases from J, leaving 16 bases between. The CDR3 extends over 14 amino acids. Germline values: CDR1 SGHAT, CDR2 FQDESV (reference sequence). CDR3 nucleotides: TGTGCCAGCAGCCCACCACGGACTCGAGACATTCAGTACTTC. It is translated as CASSPPRTRDIQYF.

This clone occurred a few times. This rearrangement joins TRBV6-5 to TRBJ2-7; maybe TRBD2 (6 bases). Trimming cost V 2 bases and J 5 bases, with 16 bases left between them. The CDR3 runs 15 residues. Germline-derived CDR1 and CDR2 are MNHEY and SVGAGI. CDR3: CASSYTGLGVHEQYF. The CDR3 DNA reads TGTGCCAGCAGTTACACGGGACTGGGAGTCCACGAGCAGTACTTC.

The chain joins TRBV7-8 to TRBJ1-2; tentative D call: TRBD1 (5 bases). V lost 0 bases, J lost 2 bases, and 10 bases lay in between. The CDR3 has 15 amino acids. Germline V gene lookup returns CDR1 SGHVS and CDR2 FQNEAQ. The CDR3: CASSLAPGRNYGYTF. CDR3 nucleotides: TGTGCCAGCAGCTTAGCCCCAGGGCGAAACTATGGCTACACCTTC. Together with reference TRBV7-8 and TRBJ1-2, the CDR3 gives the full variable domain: GAGVSQSPRYKVAKRGQDVALRCDPISGHVSLFWYQQALGQGPEFLTYFQNEAQLDKSGLPSDRFFAERPEGSVSTLKIQRTQQEDSAVYLCASSLAPGRNYGYTFGSGTRLTVV.

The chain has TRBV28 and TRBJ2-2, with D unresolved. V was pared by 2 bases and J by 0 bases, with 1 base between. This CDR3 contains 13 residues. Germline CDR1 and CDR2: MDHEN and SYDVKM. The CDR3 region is CASSLANTGELFF. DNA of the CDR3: TGTGCCAGCAGTTTAGCGAACACCGGGGAGCTGTTTTTT.

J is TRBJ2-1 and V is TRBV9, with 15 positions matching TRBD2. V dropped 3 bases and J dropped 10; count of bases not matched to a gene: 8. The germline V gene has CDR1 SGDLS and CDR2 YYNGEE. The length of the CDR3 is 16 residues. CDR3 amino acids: CASSEWTSGRALEQFF. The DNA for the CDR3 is TGTGCCAGCAGCGAGTGGACTAGCGGGAGGGCCTTAGAGCAGTTCTTC.

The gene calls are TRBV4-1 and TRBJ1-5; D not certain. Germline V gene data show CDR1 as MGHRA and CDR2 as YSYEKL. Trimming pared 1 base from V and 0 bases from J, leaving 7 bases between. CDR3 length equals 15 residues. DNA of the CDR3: TGCGCCAGCAGCCAAGGATCGTTTAGCAATCAGCCCCAGCATTTT. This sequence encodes CASSQGSFSNQPQHF.

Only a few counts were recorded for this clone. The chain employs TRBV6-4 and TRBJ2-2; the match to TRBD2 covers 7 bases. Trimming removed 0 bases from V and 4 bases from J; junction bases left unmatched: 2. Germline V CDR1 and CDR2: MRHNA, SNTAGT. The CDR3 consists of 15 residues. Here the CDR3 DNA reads TGTGCCAGCAGTGACTCGCGCGGGAGCACCGGGGAGCTGTTTTTT. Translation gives CASSDSRGSTGELFF.

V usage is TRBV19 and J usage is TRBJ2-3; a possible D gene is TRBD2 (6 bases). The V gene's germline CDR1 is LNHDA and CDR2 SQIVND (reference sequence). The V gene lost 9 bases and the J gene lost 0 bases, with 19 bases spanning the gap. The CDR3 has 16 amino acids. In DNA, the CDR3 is TGTGCCAGCCAAGATCCACTAGCTGTCAGCACAGATACGCAGTATTTT. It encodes CASQDPLAVSTDTQYF.

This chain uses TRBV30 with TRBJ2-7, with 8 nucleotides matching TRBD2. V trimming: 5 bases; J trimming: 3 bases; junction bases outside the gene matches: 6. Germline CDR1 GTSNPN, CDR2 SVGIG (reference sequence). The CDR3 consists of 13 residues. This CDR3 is CAWSTSAFYEQYF. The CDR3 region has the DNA TGTGCCTGGTCGACTAGCGCGTTCTACGAGCAGTACTTC.

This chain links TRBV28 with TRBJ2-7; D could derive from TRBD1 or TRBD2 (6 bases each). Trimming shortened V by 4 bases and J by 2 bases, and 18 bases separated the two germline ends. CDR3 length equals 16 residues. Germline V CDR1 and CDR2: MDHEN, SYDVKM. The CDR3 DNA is TGTGCCAGCAGTTCCCACTACAGGGAGGAGCCCTACGAGCAGTACTTC. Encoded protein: CASSSHYREEPYEQYF.

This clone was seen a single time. The CDR3, as DNA: TGTGCCAGCAGTTTAGCAGCGACAGGCTTTTACGAGCAGTACTTC. The encoded protein is CASSLAATGFYEQYF. The chain links TRBV27 to TRBJ2-7; TRBD1 is a possible D gene (6 bases). V lost 2 bases and J 4 bases, leaving 15 bases between the germline ends. The CDR3 covers 15 residues. Germline V gene sequence: CDR1 MNHEY, CDR2 SMNVEV (reference sequence).